Included here is one T cell receptor beta chain sequence, with context. The record originates from a study of blood T cell repertoires in COVID-19. Study as a whole: Researchers got acute and convalescent COVID-19 samples from the United States, Italy and Spain. T cells, B-cell-depleted T cells, or PBMCs provided the cDNA or gDNA that served as material.

Germline V lookup: CDR1 SNHLY, CDR2 FYNNEI. This CDR3 region has 13 residues. Between the trimmed V and J ends, which lost 6 bases and 4 bases, there was a span of 12 bases. In the source study's methods: Reference gene primer amplification gave nucleated cell count estimates. The protocol was immunoSEQ multiplex PCR, while the TCRdb copy is restricted to in-frame clones and leaves out a portion. That table gives V, J and clone size, and the DNA gave D and trimming. The sample shows roughly 53,000 clones, roughly 88% of them seen only once. Material: peripheral blood. The receptor comes from an elderly man with acute or convalescent COVID-19. This rearrangement joins TRBV2 to TRBJ1-2; D remains ambiguous. CDR3 in DNA: TGTGCCAGCAGGCGGGAGGCAGTCTATGGCTACACCTTC. It translates to CASRREAVYGYTF.